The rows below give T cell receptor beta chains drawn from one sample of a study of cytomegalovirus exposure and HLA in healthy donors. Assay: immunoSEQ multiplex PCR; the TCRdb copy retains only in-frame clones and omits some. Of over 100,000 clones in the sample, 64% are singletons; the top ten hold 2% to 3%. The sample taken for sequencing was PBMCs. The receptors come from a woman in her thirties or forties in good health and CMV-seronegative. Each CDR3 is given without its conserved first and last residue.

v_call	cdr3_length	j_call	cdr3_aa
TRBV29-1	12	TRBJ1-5	SVCEGGSNQPQH
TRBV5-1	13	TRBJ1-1	ASSFLTGQGTEAF
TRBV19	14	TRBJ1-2	ASSIGRDRGRYGYT
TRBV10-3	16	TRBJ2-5	AISRLPRDRLGKETQY
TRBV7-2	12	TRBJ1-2	ASSPGQAAYGYT
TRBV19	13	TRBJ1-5	ASSISGLGNQPQH
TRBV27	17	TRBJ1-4	ASSLSNPLRGLRNEKLF
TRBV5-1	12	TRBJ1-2	ASGQGLTNYGYT
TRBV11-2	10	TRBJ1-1	ATRYRTGEAF
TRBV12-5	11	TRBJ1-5	ASVETFGQPQH
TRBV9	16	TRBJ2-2	ASSATRLADKRSGELF
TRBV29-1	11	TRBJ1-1	SVKGQGGTEAF
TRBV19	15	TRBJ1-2	ASSISGQGRARYGYT
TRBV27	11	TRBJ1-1	ASSPPENTEAF
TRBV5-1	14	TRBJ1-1	ASSPQGGGGGTEAF
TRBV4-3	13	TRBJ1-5	ASSQSSDSNQPQH
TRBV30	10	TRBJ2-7	AWRDSGSEQY
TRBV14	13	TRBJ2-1	ASSLYRGYYNEQF
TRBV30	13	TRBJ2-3	AWSQGQRGADTQY
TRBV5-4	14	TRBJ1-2	ASSLRTGGRNYGYT
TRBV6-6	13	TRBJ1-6	ASNLRTDYNSPLH
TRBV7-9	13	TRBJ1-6	ASSITGQVDSPLH
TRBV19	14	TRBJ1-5	ASSISGSYSNQPQH
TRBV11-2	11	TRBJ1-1	ASSSGSNTEAF
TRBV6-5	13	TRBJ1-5	ASSLRGGDNQPQH
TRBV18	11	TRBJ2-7	ASSLSRVGEQY
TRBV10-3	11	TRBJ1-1	AIRARENTEAF
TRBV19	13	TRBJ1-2	ASSMPRTGDYGYT
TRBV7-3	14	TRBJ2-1	ASSPRLAGALNEQF
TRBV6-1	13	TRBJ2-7	ASSEGQAEAYEQY
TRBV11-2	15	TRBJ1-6	ASSSARQVYINSPLH
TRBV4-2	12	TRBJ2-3	ASSQDRGRDTQY